This TCR beta chain appears in the sequencing data of a study of T cell changes during pregnancy in multiple sclerosis. Here immunoSEQ multiplex PCR was the method, and the copy in TCRdb shows in-frame clones only, minus some. The sample has around 56,000 clones, over 80% seen once. The sequence was obtained from a female donor with multiple sclerosis, enrolled in a pregnancy study. Sequencing used CD4+ T cells from peripheral blood mononuclear cells, obtained in the first trimester of pregnancy.

For the CDR3, the DNA is TGTGCCAGCAGCCCGGATCCTAGAGGGTATGGCTACACCTTC. It specifies CASSPDPRGYGYTF. The chain uses TRBV11-2 and TRBJ1-2; D is unresolved. The CDR3 is made up of 14 amino acids. Trimming shortened V by 5 bases and J by 5 bases, and 15 bases separated the two germline ends. Looked up from germline, CDR1 is SGHAT and CDR2 is FQNNGV.